A selection of T cell receptor beta chains follows, all from one sample in a study of T cell responses to AZD1222 COVID-19 vaccine. Some clones are missing from TCRdb's copy, which holds only in-frame ones; the method was immunoSEQ multiplex PCR. The sample has 130,000 to 150,000 clones, roughly 94% seen once. This material consisted of peripheral blood, taken on day 0 of AZD1222 vaccination. These receptors all stem from an adult in good health. CDR3s include the opening cysteine and the closing phenylalanine or tryptophan. The order of the fields is CDR3 DNA, CDR3 protein, D gene, V gene, clone size, J gene. The D gene is left open where the match is weak. Only some rows state a clone size, as once, few, many or a class for expanded clones.

cdr3_nt: TGCAGCGTTGAGGTTTCCTCCTACGAGCAGTACTTC
cdr3_aa: CSVEVSSYEQYF
d_call: NA
v_call: TRBV29-1
clone_size: once
j_call: TRBJ2-7

cdr3_nt: TGTGCCAGCTCACCCGACCGAGCCAAAAACATTCAGTACTTC
cdr3_aa: CASSPDRAKNIQYF
d_call: NA
v_call: TRBV18
clone_size: once
j_call: TRBJ2-4

cdr3_nt: TGTGCCAGCAGCCAAGGACGGTCACCCCTCCACTTT
cdr3_aa: CASSQGRSPLHF
d_call: NA
v_call: TRBV3-1/TRBV3-2
clone_size: NA
j_call: TRBJ1-6

cdr3_nt: TGTGCCAGCAGCCTGGATGGGCAGGGGATATACGAGCAGTACTTC
cdr3_aa: CASSLDGQGIYEQYF
d_call: NA
v_call: TRBV11-1
clone_size: NA
j_call: TRBJ2-7

cdr3_nt: TGTGCCAGCAGCTCCCTCTGCGGTTCACCCTCTCCGCGGTTCTTC
cdr3_aa: CASSSLCGSPSPRFF
d_call: NA
v_call: TRBV21-1
clone_size: NA
j_call: TRBJ2-7

cdr3_nt: TGTGCCACCAGCAGAGACAGCGGCCTTGAAGCTTTCTTT
cdr3_aa: CATSRDSGLEAFF
d_call: NA
v_call: TRBV15
clone_size: NA
j_call: TRBJ1-1

cdr3_nt: TGTGCCAGCATCGGCAGGGGTAATGAAAAACTGTTTTTT
cdr3_aa: CASIGRGNEKLFF
d_call: NA
v_call: TRBV3-1/TRBV3-2
clone_size: NA
j_call: TRBJ1-4

cdr3_nt: TGTGCCAGCGGCAGGGGAGGGAATGAGCAGTTCTTC
cdr3_aa: CASGRGGNEQFF
d_call: NA
v_call: TRBV27
clone_size: NA
j_call: TRBJ2-1

cdr3_nt: TGTGCCTCCCAGGGGGACACAGATACGCAGTATTTT
cdr3_aa: CASQGDTDTQYF
d_call: TRBD1
v_call: TRBV24-1
clone_size: NA
j_call: TRBJ2-3

cdr3_nt: TGTGCCAGCAGCCAAGCGGGGGGGGGCGGCACTGAAGCTTTCTTT
cdr3_aa: CASSQAGGGGTEAFF
d_call: NA
v_call: TRBV3-1/TRBV3-2
clone_size: NA
j_call: TRBJ1-1

cdr3_nt: TGTGCCAGCAGCTTAATAGGGGGAGAGTCAGATACGCAGTATTTT
cdr3_aa: CASSLIGGESDTQYF
d_call: NA
v_call: TRBV7-9
clone_size: NA
j_call: TRBJ2-3

cdr3_nt: TGTGCCAGCAGCTTGCAACCCAGGCGGGGCTACACCTTC
cdr3_aa: CASSLQPRRGYTF
d_call: NA
v_call: TRBV7-2
clone_size: NA
j_call: TRBJ1-2

cdr3_nt: TGTGCCAGCAGCTTAGCAGGCAGGGCCTCCTACGAGCAGTACTTC
cdr3_aa: CASSLAGRASYEQYF
d_call: NA
v_call: TRBV7-2
clone_size: NA
j_call: TRBJ2-7

cdr3_nt: TGTGCCAGCAGTTTCCCGGGGGAAAAACTGTTTTTT
cdr3_aa: CASSFPGEKLFF
d_call: NA
v_call: TRBV28
clone_size: NA
j_call: TRBJ1-4

cdr3_nt: TGTGCCAGCAGCAGGACCCAAGAGACCCAGTACTTC
cdr3_aa: CASSRTQETQYF
d_call: NA
v_call: TRBV12-3/TRBV12-4
clone_size: once
j_call: TRBJ2-5

cdr3_nt: TGTGCCAGCAGTGTTGACAGGGTTCAGCCCCAGCATTTT
cdr3_aa: CASSVDRVQPQHF
d_call: TRBD1
v_call: TRBV2
clone_size: NA
j_call: TRBJ1-5

cdr3_nt: TGTGCTAGTGGTACCTACGTCGGGACAGGGTTGAACACTGAAGCTTTCTTT
cdr3_aa: CASGTYVGTGLNTEAFF
d_call: TRBD1
v_call: TRBV12-5
clone_size: NA
j_call: TRBJ1-1

cdr3_nt: TGTGCCAGCAGCTTTGGGTTGGACAGGGCGAACACCGGGGAGCTGTTTTTT
cdr3_aa: CASSFGLDRANTGELFF
d_call: TRBD1
v_call: TRBV7-9
clone_size: NA
j_call: TRBJ2-2

cdr3_nt: TGTGCCTGGGGGCCTTCCTTTGCCTACGAGCAGTACTTC
cdr3_aa: CAWGPSFAYEQYF
d_call: NA
v_call: TRBV30
clone_size: once
j_call: TRBJ2-7

cdr3_nt: TGTGCCAGCTCACCGCTTAGGCCCGAAAACAATCAGCCCCAGCATTTT
cdr3_aa: CASSPLRPENNQPQHF
d_call: NA
v_call: TRBV18
clone_size: NA
j_call: TRBJ1-5

cdr3_nt: TGTGCCAGCAGATTTGGGGGCTCTGGCAATCAGCCCCAGCATTTT
cdr3_aa: CASRFGGSGNQPQHF
d_call: NA
v_call: TRBV28
clone_size: NA
j_call: TRBJ1-5

cdr3_nt: TGTGCCAGCAGCACAAATGACAGGGGGCTAGGTGGCTACACCTTC
cdr3_aa: CASSTNDRGLGGYTF
d_call: TRBD1
v_call: TRBV7-2
clone_size: NA
j_call: TRBJ1-2